Each of the 14 T cell receptor beta chains below was sequenced from the same sample in a study of shared clonotypes between healthy human individuals. Here immunoSEQ multiplex PCR was the method, and the copy in TCRdb shows in-frame clones only, minus some. The sample holds approximately 2.3 million clones, 80% to 95% seen once. Sequenced sample: naive CD4+ T cells from PBMCs. Subset specified: CD45RA+ positively selected. The receptors derive from a man in his late teens or twenties in good health. Some clones in this sample may be carry-over from other donors' samples.

The chain links TRBV28 to TRBJ2-7; TRBD1 agrees at 7 bases. The ends lost 2 bases at V and 0 bases at J; junction bases unmatched: 4. Germline V gene data show CDR1 as MDHEN and CDR2 as SYDVKM. The CDR3 spans 15 residues. This chain's CDR3 is CASSLPGTVSYEQYF. CDR3 bases: TGTGCCAGCAGTTTACCGGGGACAGTCTCCTACGAGCAGTACTTC.

The gene calls are TRBV11-1 and TRBJ1-1; D uncertain. Looked up from germline, CDR1 is SGHAT and CDR2 is FQDESV (reference sequence). Trimming removed 5 bases from V and 4 bases from J, with 14 bases in between. CDR3 size: 14 residues. This CDR3 is CASSERPFATEAFF. The CDR3 bases are TGTGCCAGCAGCGAGCGACCGTTTGCCACTGAAGCTTTCTTT. The variable domain in full, with the rest retrieved from reference TRBV11-1 and TRBJ1-1, is EAEVAQSPRYKITEKSQAVAFWCDPISGHATLYWYRQILGQGPELLVQFQDESVVDDSQLPKDRFSAERLKGVDSTLKIQPAELGDSAMYLCASSERPFATEAFFGQGTRLTVV.

The V call is TRBV6-5, the J call TRBJ2-7, with D maybe TRBD2 (5 bases). V was clipped by 3 bases and J by 0 bases, with 12 bases between them. The CDR3 contains 15 residues. The germline gives CDR1 MNHEY, CDR2 SVGAGI. This CDR3 reads CASSYRGKISYEQYF. The CDR3 coding sequence is TGTGCCAGCAGTTATCGGGGAAAGATCTCCTACGAGCAGTACTTC.

V gene TRBV6-1 combines with J gene TRBJ2-6; the D is unclear. V dropped 4 bases and J dropped 0 bases, with 1 base sitting between them. CDR1 and CDR2 (germline): MNHNS, SASEGT. The length of the CDR3 is 13 residues. CDR3 DNA: TGTGCCAGCAGTGTCTCTGGGGCCAACGTCCTGACTTTC. Amino acid sequence: CASSVSGANVLTF.

Worth noting for this clone: The same CDR3 arises from other DNA sequences in this sample as well. The chain recombines TRBV7-2 with TRBJ1-5, with D uncertain. Germline V gene lookup returns CDR1 SGHTA and CDR2 FQGNSA. V was pared by 5 bases and J by 1 base, with 3 bases between. This CDR3 is built from 12 residues. The CDR3 loop is CASSVSNQPQHF. CDR3 nucleotide sequence: TGTGCCAGCAGCGTAAGCAATCAGCCCCAGCATTTT.

V gene TRBV21-1 combines with J gene TRBJ1-3. TRBV21-1 constitutes a pseudogene. The CDR3 consists of 15 residues. The CDR3 nucleotides are TGTGCCAGCAGCAAAGAGGCCAGCTCTGGAAACACCATATATTTT. It yields the protein CASSKEASSGNTIYF.

J is TRBJ2-3 and V is TRBV16; no clear D. V lost 0 bases, J lost 0 bases, and 4 bases lay in between. Germline lookup yields CDR1 KGHSY and CDR2 FQNENV. This CDR3 has 14 residues. The CDR3: CASSQSGSTDTQYF. In DNA form, the CDR3 reads TGTGCCAGCAGCCAATCTGGCAGCACAGATACGCAGTATTTT.

The gene calls are TRBV5-1 and TRBJ2-1, with D hard to call. The CDR3 contains 16 residues. V was clipped by 4 bases and J by 4 bases, with 18 bases between them. Germline CDR1 is SGHRS and CDR2 is YFSETQ. The CDR3 sequence is CASSSMGGITYNEQFF. CDR3 DNA: TGCGCCAGCAGCAGCATGGGTGGGATCACTTACAATGAGCAGTTCTTC.

The chain is built from TRBV7-2 and TRBJ2-5, with a weak D call TRBD1 (6 bases). Trimming pared 8 bases from V and 5 bases from J, leaving 15 bases between. The CDR3 extends over 13 amino acids. The V gene's germline CDR1 is SGHTA and CDR2 FQGNSA. The CDR3 DNA reads TGTGCCAGCCTAAATTGGGGGCAGGAGACCCAGTACTTC. It specifies CASLNWGQETQYF.

This clone has just one count. The V call is TRBV5-1, the J call TRBJ1-2; no clear D gene. The ends were cut back, 0 bases at V and 0 bases at J, with 9 bases in the middle. The CDR3 extends over 15 amino acids. Germline V gene data show CDR1 as SGHRS and CDR2 as YFSETQ. The CDR3 region is CASSLGDVPNYGYTF. DNA of the CDR3: TGCGCCAGCAGCTTGGGCGACGTTCCTAACTATGGCTACACCTTC.

Concerning this clone: The same CDR3 arises from other DNA sequences in this sample as well. This chain links TRBV5-1 with TRBJ2-1; unclear D gene. V gave up 0 bases and J gave up 6 bases, with 7 bases separating them. CDR1 and CDR2 from the germline V gene are SGHRS and YFSETQ. CDR3 length: 13 amino acids. The CDR3 reads CASSLDRVNEQFF. CDR3 nucleotide sequence: TGCGCCAGCAGCTTGGATAGGGTCAATGAGCAGTTCTTC.

This chain uses TRBV19 with TRBJ1-2, with unresolved D. Germline CDR1 reads LNHDA; CDR2 reads SQIVND (reference sequence). This CDR3 contains 14 residues. Trimming left V 2 bases short and J 3 bases short, with 10 bases between. CDR3 bases: TGTGCCAGTAGTATAAGTGGCTCCCACTATGGCTACACCTTC. It translates to CASSISGSHYGYTF.

The table lists this clone with a count of one. The chain is built from TRBV7-6 and TRBJ2-7; 11 bases match TRBD1. Germline trimming cut 5 bases from V and 3 bases from J; bases unmatched to any gene: 3. CDR3 length equals 14 residues. The germline CDR1 and CDR2 sequences are SGHVS and FNYEAQ. The CDR3 reads CASSPDRGLYEQYF. The CDR3 nucleotides read TGTGCCAGCAGCCCGGACAGGGGGCTCTACGAGCAGTACTTC.

The chain recombines TRBV25-1 with TRBJ2-2; D is uncertain. The ends were cut back, 3 bases at V and 4 bases at J, with 12 bases in the middle. This CDR3 has 15 amino acids. Germline V lookup: CDR1 MGHDK, CDR2 SYGVNS. CDR3 DNA sequence: TGTGCCAGCAGTGACCCGTTCCGTGGCACCGGGGAGCTGTTTTTT. Amino acids: CASSDPFRGTGELFF.